The 20 T cell receptor beta chains reported below all come from one sample, sequenced in a study of T cells after yellow fever vaccination. One entry per CDR3 protein results from TCRdb running MiXCR on the 5' RACE reads. The profile covers about 320,000 distinct CDR3 sequences, with 3.5% to 5% appearing a single time and approximately 19% taken by the ten largest. The source material was PBMCs, sampled 15 days after the yellow fever booster vaccination. All receptors derive from a man younger than 30 who received the YFV17D yellow fever vaccine.

This clonotype was recorded at least ten times. This chain links TRBV7-9 with TRBJ2-3; weak D call: TRBD1 (6 bases). Trimming took off 6 bases at V and 6 bases at J, with 19 bases between the two ends. This CDR3 contains 15 residues. Germline V gene sequence: CDR1 SEHNR, CDR2 FQNEAQ (reference sequence). CDR3 residues: CASSSMTQGWDTQYF. CDR3 nucleotide sequence: TGTGCCAGCAGTTCCATGACACAGGGATGGGATACGCAGTATTTT.

This clonotype was observed at least ten times. The genes are TRBV12-3 or TRBV12-4 and TRBJ1-1; D uncertain. The CDR3 runs to 12 residues. The V and J ends lost 5 bases and 12 bases respectively, with 16 bases between them. The CDR3 loop reads CASSPGFDLTFF. DNA for the CDR3: TGTGCCAGCAGTCCGGGATTCGACTTAACTTTCTTT.

This clonotype was seen more than once but under ten times. V gene TRBV5-1 combines with J gene TRBJ2-3; maybe TRBD2 (5 bases). Germline V gene sequence: CDR1 SGHRS, CDR2 YFSETQ. The CDR3 loop spans 15 amino acids. The V end was cut by 0 bases, the J end by 4 bases, with 12 bases between. The CDR3 region has the DNA TGCGCCAGCAGCTTGGCCACTAGTTCGCCAGATACGCAGTATTTT. Encoded protein: CASSLATSSPDTQYF.

This clonotype turned up a few times. The CDR3 DNA follows: TGCGCCAGCAGCTCGCCGGGGCCCGGGTTTGGCTACACCTTC. This gives the protein CASSSPGPGFGYTF. The chain links TRBV5-1 to TRBJ1-2; perhaps TRBD1 as D (5 bases). The CDR3 extends over 14 amino acids. The germline V gene encodes CDR1 SGHRS and CDR2 YFSETQ. V lost 3 bases, J lost 7 bases, and 16 bases lay in between.

The sample holds many counts of this clonotype. J is TRBJ1-5 and V is TRBV7-2, with a possible D match to TRBD1 (5 bases). CDR1 and CDR2 from the germline V gene are SGHTA and FQGNSA. CDR3 length: 14 amino acids. V gave up 1 base and J gave up 7 bases, with 11 bases separating them. The CDR3 sequence is CASSLGGRGQPQHF. CDR3 coding DNA: TGTGCCAGCAGCTTAGGGGGCCGGGGCCAGCCCCAGCATTTT.

In its sample, this clonotype was seen many times. The J gene is TRBJ2-2, the V gene TRBV7-9, with D maybe TRBD1 (6 bases). Trimming removed 8 bases from V and 5 bases from J, with 15 bases in between. This CDR3 comprises 14 residues. The germline gives CDR1 SEHNR, CDR2 FQNEAQ (reference sequence). The CDR3: CASLRWGQTGELFF. CDR3 nucleotides: TGTGCCAGCCTTCGTTGGGGGCAAACCGGGGAGCTGTTTTTT.

At least ten counts were recorded for this clonotype. The CDR3 is CASSKGNQPQHF. The CDR3 nucleotides read TGTGCCAGCTCAAAAGGCAATCAGCCCCAGCATTTT. V gene TRBV18 combines with J gene TRBJ1-5; D unresolved. Trimming shortened V by 5 bases and J by 2 bases, and 4 bases separated the two germline ends. CDR3 length: 12 residues. Germline lookup yields CDR1 KGHSH and CDR2 LQKENI.

This clonotype was seen ten or more times. This chain links TRBV9 with TRBJ2-3, with TRBD2 identical over 8 bases. The germline V gene has CDR1 SGDLS and CDR2 YYNGEE. V shed 4 bases and J 0 bases; nucleotides not matched to a gene: 19. The CDR3 is 20 amino acids. CDR3 DNA sequence: TGTGCCAGCAGCTCCCGGGGATTAGCGGGGTCGCCCTCTAGCACAGATACGCAGTATTTT. This sequence encodes CASSSRGLAGSPSSTDTQYF.

This clonotype was seen at least ten times. The chain couples TRBV5-1 to TRBJ2-1, with 9 positions matching TRBD1. The J segment lost 6 bases and the V segment lost 4 bases, leaving 8 bases of the junction unmatched. Germline V gene sequence: CDR1 SGHRS, CDR2 YFSETQ. The CDR3 totals 15 residues. The CDR3 DNA is TGCGCCAGCAGCCCAGGGACAGGGATGAGCAATGAGCAGTTCTTC. As protein: CASSPGTGMSNEQFF.

This clonotype has more than one count but fewer than ten. The chain couples TRBV12-3 or TRBV12-4 to TRBJ1-6; 7 bases match TRBD1. The CDR3 has 16 residues. The V gene end was trimmed by 7 bases and the J gene end by 12 bases; junction bases not matched to a gene: 18. The CDR3 loop is CASTVWMGTDGGPLHF. The CDR3 DNA is TGTGCCAGCACGGTTTGGATGGGGACAGACGGGGGACCCCTCCACTTT.

In this sample, this clonotype turned up a few times. The chain carries TRBV3-1 and TRBJ1-1; D is ambiguous. The CDR3 has 11 amino acids. The V and J ends lost 1 base and 7 bases respectively, with 4 bases between them. The germline gives CDR1 LGHDT, CDR2 YNNKEL (reference sequence). CDR3 region: CASSQGIEAFF. The CDR3 nucleotides are TGTGCCAGCAGCCAAGGGATTGAAGCTTTCTTT. The full variable domain, with the rest looked up from reference TRBV3-1 and TRBJ1-1, is DTAVSQTPKYLVTQMGNDKSIKCEQNLGHDTMYWYKQDSKKFLKIMFSYNNKELIINETVPNRFSPKSPDKAHLNLHINSLELGDSAVYFCASSQGIEAFFGQGTRLTVV.

In its sample, this clonotype was seen many times. V usage is TRBV7-9 and J usage is TRBJ2-1; 14 positions agree with TRBD2. The V segment lost 5 bases and the J segment 7 bases; nucleotides outside the gene matches: 7. CDR1 SEHNR and CDR2 FQNEAQ come from the germline V gene (reference sequence). This CDR3 spans 16 amino acids. The CDR3 DNA follows: TGTGCCAGCAGCCCCCCGGGACTAGCGGGGGATAATGAGCAGTTCTTC. Protein sequence: CASSPPGLAGDNEQFF.

This clonotype was recorded many times. This rearrangement joins TRBV3-1 to TRBJ2-7; D perhaps matches TRBD1 (6 bases). The length of the CDR3 is 14 residues. Germline V gene data show CDR1 as LGHDT and CDR2 as YNNKEL (reference sequence). Trimming cost V 3 bases and J 3 bases, with 12 bases left between them. CDR3 bases: TGTGCCAGCAGCCACTGGACAGAAAGCTACGAGCAGTACTTC. Its protein product is CASSHWTESYEQYF.

This clonotype has more than one count but fewer than ten. The chain uses TRBV5-6 and TRBJ2-2; D gene unclear. The V end lost 5 bases, the J end lost 5 bases, and 19 bases lay between the germline ends. The CDR3 loop spans 16 amino acids. Germline lookup yields CDR1 SGHDT and CDR2 YYEEEE. Here the CDR3 DNA reads TGTGCCAGCAGGAAAGGCGGAGATCAACTTACCGGGGAGCTGTTTTTT. Translating it yields CASRKGGDQLTGELFF. The full variable domain, in which reference TRBV5-6 and TRBJ2-2 provide the parts outside the CDR3, is DAGVTQSPTHLIKTRGQQVTLRCSPKSGHDTVSWYQQALGQGPQFIFQYYEEEERQRGNFPDRFSGHQFPNYSSELNVNALLLGDSALYLCASRKGGDQLTGELFFGEGSRLTVL.

This chain joins TRBV3-1 and TRBJ1-3, with D perhaps TRBD1 (5 bases). The germline V gene encodes CDR1 LGHDT and CDR2 YNNKEL (reference sequence). The CDR3 has 16 amino acids. V was trimmed by 3 bases and J by 13 bases, leaving 25 bases between them. CDR3 sequence reads: CASSHPRGTLWGRIYF. The CDR3 DNA reads as TGTGCCAGCAGCCATCCCCGGGGAACATTGTGGGGACGAATATATTTT. The whole variable domain, remainder taken from reference TRBV3-1 and TRBJ1-3, is DTAVSQTPKYLVTQMGNDKSIKCEQNLGHDTMYWYKQDSKKFLKIMFSYNNKELIINETVPNRFSPKSPDKAHLNLHINSLELGDSAVYFCASSHPRGTLWGRIYFGEGSWLTVV.

The chain has TRBV5-6 and TRBJ2-5, with D uncertain. The germline CDR1 and CDR2 sequences are SGHDT and YYEEEE. V dropped 3 bases and J dropped 5 bases, with 14 bases sitting between them. The CDR3 consists of 14 residues. CDR3: CASSWTSDIETQYF. CDR3 DNA: TGTGCCAGCAGCTGGACGAGTGACATCGAGACCCAGTACTTC.

This clonotype was seen more than once but under ten times. The chain is built from TRBV5-1 and TRBJ1-1; D call uncertain. Germline-derived CDR1 and CDR2 are SGHRS and YFSETQ. Trimming cost V 3 bases and J 2 bases, with 8 bases left between them. The length of the CDR3 is 13 residues. This CDR3 is CASSWALNTEAFF. CDR3 DNA: TGCGCCAGCAGCTGGGCACTTAACACTGAAGCTTTCTTT.

This clonotype has ten or more counts. The chain uses TRBV6-5 and TRBJ1-4, with D perhaps TRBD1 (6 bases). The V and J ends lost 8 bases and 1 base respectively, with 11 bases between them. CDR1 is MNHEY and CDR2 is SVGAGI in the germline V gene. The CDR3 length is 14 residues. The chain's CDR3 is CASGNRETNEKLFF. In nucleotides, the CDR3 is TGTGCCAGCGGGAACAGGGAAACTAATGAAAAACTGTTTTTT.

In its sample, this clonotype was seen many times. This chain links TRBV12-3 or TRBV12-4 with TRBJ1-4; D call uncertain. The CDR3 sequence is 14 residues long. With 6 bases removed from V and 3 bases from J, the gap between germline ends came to 11 bases. CDR3 DNA: TGTGCCAGCAGCTTCGGACCGCCTAATGAAAAACTGTTTTTT. Residues: CASSFGPPNEKLFF.

The chain combines TRBV12-3 or TRBV12-4 with TRBJ2-5; unclear D gene. The V end was cut by 3 bases, the J end by 3 bases, with 11 bases between. This CDR3 region has 14 residues. The CDR3 loop reads CASSLRAPEETQYF. CDR3 sequence (DNA): TGTGCCAGCAGTTTGAGAGCCCCTGAAGAGACCCAGTACTTC.